This entry lists 16 T cell receptor beta chains sequenced from one sample in a study of shared clonotypes between healthy human individuals. Positively selected for CCR7, the CD45RO-negative cells used as naive CD8 cells excluded terminally differentiated effector memory CD45RA+ cells. Produced via immunoSEQ multiplex PCR; TCRdb's table is partial and in-frame only. The sample has about 700,000 clones, around 90% seen once. The material sequenced was naive CD8+ T cells sorted from blood. The source of these receptors is a man younger than 40 in good health.

The chain has TRBV27 and TRBJ2-5; D possibly corresponds to TRBD1 (5 bases). The CDR3 consists of 15 residues. CDR1 is MNHEY, CDR2 SMNVEV, per germline (reference sequence). Trimming removed 5 bases from V and 0 bases from J, with 13 bases in between. The CDR3 spells CASSPLMDNQETQYF. DNA for the CDR3: TGTGCCAGCAGTCCACTAATGGACAACCAAGAGACCCAGTACTTC.

The chain couples TRBV18 to TRBJ2-1; D gene uncertain. Germline assignment: CDR1 KGHSH and CDR2 LQKENI. V lost 0 bases, J lost 8 bases, and 11 bases lay in between. The length of the CDR3 is 14 residues. In nucleotides, the CDR3 is TGTGCCAGCTCACCACCGTTCAGTGACGATGAGCAGTTCTTC. Its translation: CASSPPFSDDEQFF.

In this sample, this clone turned up once. The sample contains more than one DNA sequence encoding this CDR3. This rearrangement joins TRBV7-9 to TRBJ2-7; D might be TRBD1 (6 bases). Germline V lookup: CDR1 SEHNR, CDR2 FQNEAQ (reference sequence). V dropped 5 bases and J dropped 7 bases, with 9 bases sitting between them. The length of the CDR3 is 11 residues. For the CDR3, the DNA is TGTGCCAGCAGCCTTACAGGGGAGCAGTACTTC. Its translation is CASSLTGEQYF. The full variable domain, completed using reference TRBV7-9 and TRBJ2-7, is DTGVSQNPRHKITKRGQNVTFRCDPISEHNRLYWYRQTLGQGPEFLTYFQNEAQLEKSRLLSDRFSAERPKGSFSTLEIQRTEQGDSAMYLCASSLTGEQYFGPGTRLTVT.

V gene TRBV27 combines with J gene TRBJ2-7; D is possibly TRBD2 (6 bases). The germline V and J ends were trimmed by 8 bases and 2 bases, with 10 bases remaining between them. Germline CDR1 is MNHEY and CDR2 is SMNVEV (reference sequence). The CDR3 is made up of 12 amino acids. CDR3 loop: CASYGTPYEQYF. The CDR3 DNA follows: TGTGCCAGCTACGGGACTCCCTACGAGCAGTACTTC.

This chain connects TRBV19 to TRBJ2-7, with D unclear. The CDR3 has 18 residues. Trimming pared 1 base from V and 2 bases from J, leaving 21 bases between. Looked up from germline, CDR1 is LNHDA and CDR2 is SQIVND (reference sequence). In nucleotides, the CDR3 is TGTGCCAGTAGTATAGGATCTGAGACACCCTTTAGGGCCTACGAGCAGTACTTC. It encodes CASSIGSETPFRAYEQYF.

This chain joins TRBV7-8 and TRBJ2-1; D might be TRBD1 (8 bases). Germline assignment: CDR1 SGHVS and CDR2 FQNEAQ. This CDR3 has 16 residues. Trimming cost V 5 bases and J 1 base, with 15 bases left between them. The CDR3 sequence is CASSRTGGVSYNEQFF. Here the CDR3 DNA reads TGTGCCAGCAGCCGAACAGGGGGGGTATCCTACAATGAGCAGTTCTTC.

The J gene is TRBJ2-3, the V gene TRBV11-1; 8 bases fit TRBD2. Per germline, CDR1 SGHAT and CDR2 FQDESV (reference sequence). This CDR3 comprises 13 residues. V shed 3 bases, J shed 4 bases, and the junction held 0 bases outside the gene matches. CDR3 in amino acids: CASSFGGADTQYF. The CDR3 DNA is TGTGCCAGCAGCTTCGGGGGGGCAGATACGCAGTATTTT.

As concerns this clone: Other DNA sequences of this sample code for an identical CDR3. V usage is TRBV6-5 and J usage is TRBJ2-7; D ambiguous. CDR3 length: 13 amino acids. CDR1 and CDR2 (germline): MNHEY, SVGAGI. V was cut by 2 bases and J by 2 bases, with 7 bases left in between. CDR3 sequence reads: CASSYGRTYEQYF. The CDR3 nucleotides are TGTGCCAGCAGTTACGGCAGAACCTACGAGCAGTACTTC.

The CDR3 reads CASSQDGQPKNIQYF. The CDR3 coding sequence is TGCGCCAGCAGCCAAGATGGTCAGCCAAAAAACATTCAGTACTTC. J is TRBJ2-4 and V is TRBV4-3; no clear D gene. Germline V gene sequence: CDR1 LGHNA, CDR2 YSLEER. Trimming left V 0 bases short and J 4 bases short, with 10 bases between. The length of the CDR3 is 15 residues.

The genes are TRBV5-1 and TRBJ2-7; D not certain. Germline assignment: CDR1 SGHRS and CDR2 YFSETQ. V shed 2 bases and J shed 4 bases, with 10 bases lying between them. This CDR3 is built from 13 residues. DNA of the CDR3: TGCGCCAGCAGCTTAGAGACCTTTTACGAGCAGTACTTC. Amino acid sequence: CASSLETFYEQYF. Looking up the rest from reference TRBV5-1 and TRBJ2-7 gives the full variable domain: KAGVTQTPRYLIKTRGQQVTLSCSPISGHRSVSWYQQTPGQGLQFLFEYFSETQRNKGNFPGRFSGRQFSNSRSEMNVSTLELGDSALYLCASSLETFYEQYFGPGTRLTVT.

DNA of the CDR3: TGTGCCAGCAGGACCGACCCCGACAGGGTCTCCTACAATGAGCAGTTCTTC. Residues: CASRTDPDRVSYNEQFF. The V gene is TRBV7-9, the J gene TRBJ2-1; the match to TRBD1 covers 7 bases. V trimming: 6 bases; J trimming: 0 bases; junction bases outside the gene matches: 11. The CDR3 is 17 amino acids. CDR1 and CDR2 (germline): SEHNR, FQNEAQ (reference sequence).

This chain connects TRBV7-9 to TRBJ2-3, with D tentatively TRBD2 (5 bases). This CDR3 comprises 16 residues. Germline values: CDR1 SEHNR, CDR2 FQNEAQ (reference sequence). Trimming removed 2 bases from V and 0 bases from J, with 12 bases in between. CDR3 bases: TGTGCCAGCAGCTTATTAGCGAAGACTAGCACAGATACGCAGTATTTT. This sequence encodes CASSLLAKTSTDTQYF.

This rearrangement joins TRBV11-2 to TRBJ2-6; D possibly corresponds to TRBD1 (6 bases). Germline V gives CDR1 SGHAT, CDR2 FQNNGV. The CDR3 consists of 18 residues. V was pared by 5 bases and J by 0 bases, with 17 bases between. For the CDR3, the DNA is TGTGCCAGCAGCCCAAAGGGGACACCATACTCTGGGGCCAACGTCCTGACTTTC. It translates to CASSPKGTPYSGANVLTF.

This chain uses TRBV5-1 with TRBJ2-7; 7 bases map to TRBD1. The germline V gene has CDR1 SGHRS and CDR2 YFSETQ. The CDR3 sequence is 16 residues long. The V and J ends lost 0 bases and 5 bases, in that order; junction bases with no gene match: 11. CDR3 protein: CASSLEGASPRDEQYF. DNA of the CDR3: TGCGCCAGCAGCTTGGAGGGGGCTTCCCCCCGGGACGAGCAGTACTTC.

The J gene is TRBJ2-1, the V gene TRBV5-4, with TRBD2 identical over 11 bases. J gave up 9 bases and V 0 bases, and 5 bases lay outside the gene matches. This CDR3 region has 15 residues. The germline V gene has CDR1 SGHNT and CDR2 YYREEE (reference sequence). DNA for the CDR3: TGTGCCAGCAGCTTGGGGGGACTAGCGGAGGGTGAGCAGTTCTTC. This translates into CASSLGGLAEGEQFF.

V gene TRBV30 combines with J gene TRBJ1-2; no definite D call. Germline V gene sequence: CDR1 GTSNPN, CDR2 SVGIG (reference sequence). V lost 1 base and J 3 bases, leaving 6 bases between the germline ends. CDR3 size: 12 residues. CDR3 coding DNA: TGTGCCTGGAGTGGTAACGACTATGGCTACACCTTC. As protein: CAWSGNDYGYTF.